This T cell receptor beta chain is drawn from a study of T cell responses to AZD1222 COVID-19 vaccine (dated by TCRdb to about 2021). Looking at the study overall: A total of more than 230 trial participants underwent TCR sequencing, of whom 207 had received two doses of AZD1222 and around 25 had received two doses of the MenACWY control vaccine. Trial participants were enrolled into age subgroups of 18-55, 56-69 and 70-plus years, which contained about 150, 27 and 61 TCR-sequenced participants, respectively. General conclusions and limits of the study: The 56-69-year group was small, and its depth increase did not reach significance, likely because of low power. Nearly half of unique spike-specific TCRs reportedly recognized epitopes outside regions mutated in the B.1.351 and B.1.1.7 variants. After two AZD1222 doses, both the breadth and the depth of spike-specific TCRs were significantly higher than at day 0 and than in MenACWY recipients. Only six or seven AZD1222 recipients were SARS-CoV-2 seropositive at baseline, limiting conclusions about previously exposed vaccinees. Because no day 14 peak-response samples were available, the repertoires could be characterized only after the peak T cell response. Participants were mostly white British and included more females than males, and it was suggested by the authors that clonal diversity may have been underestimated. CD4 TCRs associated with the vaccine covered the entire spike protein, and the dominant responses were in regions 160-218 and 743-854.

The germline V gene supplies CDR1 MNHEY and CDR2 SVGAGI. Counted from cysteine to phenylalanine, this CDR3 has 13 amino acids. The entry retains the CDR3 DNA only, 39 bases that are in frame from base 1. Ends trimmed: V by 6 bases, J by 4 bases; bases unmatched to a gene: 3. The time point label here, explained by the study, means: about 28 days (+/-7) after the second vaccine dose. AZD1222 recipients whose second dose came at about 4 weeks and those whose second dose came at about 12 weeks were combined into one group, since spike-specific TCR depth and breadth did not differ between the two schedules. Samples from vaccinated people were obtained from the UK trials COV001 and COV002, which included a single-blind randomized controlled phase 2/3 trial of AZD1222 (ChAdOx1 nCoV-19) in healthy adults. For TCRbeta chain sequencing, PBMC samples from trial participants were taken at day 0 and at day 28 after the second dose.

The CDR3 regions of human TCRbeta chains were analyzed by immunosequencing. From the authors' description of their analysis: Repertoire TCRs were matched against a reference library of SARS-CoV-2-specific TCRs generated with the MIRA antigen-specificity platform. Breadth meant the fraction of unique TCRs that were SARS-CoV-2-associated, whereas depth meant the fraction of total T cells that were SARS-CoV-2-associated. Each spike-specific TCR was assigned to its reactive spike region and to a CD4 or CD8 class using the MIRA data. Log10-transformed breadth and depth values were compared by one-way ANOVA with Sidak's multiple comparisons tests. TCRdb carries this immuneACCESS record with in-frame sequences only. Its versions omit some clonotypes, under half of them owing to an unresolved V gene in the studies checked, with the rest unexplained. That table supplies the V and J calls and clone size; D and trimming were determined from the DNA. In all, the sample holds roughly 150,000 clones, and under 95% of those were seen once. 5.1% of the sample is in the top ten clones.

As for this clone: The antigen this receptor binds is unknown. The record has no base qualities; no much larger clone is one base away.

The receptor was derived from an adult who received the AZD1222 COVID-19 vaccine. Sequencing used peripheral blood, obtained 28 days after the second AZD1222 dose. The rearrangement joined TRBV6-5 to TRBJ1-1; TRBD1 lines up with 9 middle nucleotides. The sequenced DNA: TGTGCCAGCAGGGGACAGGGCGGCACTGAAGCTTTCTTT. Translation gives CASRGQGGTEAFF.